This is a list of T cell receptor beta chains from one sample in a study of T cells in Graves' hyperthyroidism and ophthalmopathy. MiXCR, run by TCRdb on the multiplex PCR reads, gives a single entry per CDR3 protein. This table holds over 200,000 distinct CDR3 sequences, just over 14% found once. Input material: blood. The source of these receptors is a woman aged 40 to 55 with Graves' hyperthyroidism that later progressed to Graves' ophthalmopathy. Both conserved end residues are part of each CDR3. Each record gives: J gene, V gene, clone size, D gene, CDR3 protein, CDR3 DNA. D genes are given only for firm matches. Some rows have no size entry. The others give once, few or many, or a class for an expanded clone.

TRBJ2-5	TRBV18	many	.	CASSPYSQETQYF	TGTGCCAGCTCACCATACAGCCAAGAGACCCAGTACTTC
TRBJ2-2	TRBV6-6	many	.	CASSYLGGGELFF	TGTGCCAGCAGTTACCTCGGAGGCGGGGAGCTGTTTTTT
TRBJ2-3	TRBV18	.	.	CASSYSSLRDSGTDTQYF	TGTGCCAGCTCGTACAGTTCTCTCCGGGACTCCGGCACAGATACGCAGTATTTT
TRBJ2-7	TRBV12-3/TRBV12-4	few	.	CASSLAPGGQTQQYF	TGTGCCAGCAGTTTAGCCCCTGGGGGCCAGACACAGCAGTACTTC
TRBJ2-7	TRBV2	many	.	CASNPHSYEQYF	TGTGCCAGCAACCCCCATTCCTACGAGCAGTACTTC
TRBJ1-5	TRBV10-3	many	TRBD1	CAASADRGQGPQHF	TGTGCCGCCTCCGCGGACAGGGGTCAGGGGCCCCAGCATTTT
TRBJ1-5	TRBV4-2	.	.	CASSPRPPGAGQPQHF	TGTGCCAGCAGCCCCAGGCCCCCCGGGGCCGGGCAGCCCCAGCATTTT
TRBJ2-3	TRBV6-1	.	TRBD2	CAISDWTSGGTDTQYF	TGTGCCATCAGTGATTGGACTAGCGGGGGAACAGATACGCAGTATTTT
TRBJ2-2	TRBV28	.	TRBD2	CASSQAASGRTGELFF	TGTGCCAGCAGCCAAGCCGCTAGCGGGAGGACCGGGGAGCTGTTTTTT
TRBJ2-7	TRBV6-1	many	.	CASSSLGYSAEQYF	TGTGCCAGCAGTTCCCTAGGATATTCGGCCGAGCAGTACTTC
TRBJ2-7	TRBV20-1	few	TRBD1	CSAGGQGEQYF	TGCAGTGCTGGTGGACAGGGCGAGCAGTACTTC
TRBJ2-2	TRBV27	many	TRBD2	CASSLSGREVRAGELFF	TGTGCCAGCAGTTTATCGGGACGGGAGGTAAGGGCCGGGGAGCTGTTTTTT
TRBJ1-1	TRBV5-1	many	.	CASREGRPNTEAFF	TGCGCCAGCAGGGAGGGACGGCCGAACACTGAAGCTTTCTTT
TRBJ2-1	TRBV11-2	many	TRBD2	CASTRGWLAGVSYNEQFF	TGTGCCAGCACCCGGGGATGGCTAGCGGGAGTGTCCTACAATGAGCAGTTCTTC
TRBJ2-5	TRBV7-9	.	TRBD2	CASSRNGGEETQYF	TGTGCCAGCAGCCGGAACGGGGGGGAAGAGACCCAGTACTTC
TRBJ1-6	TRBV5-1	many	.	CASSLLGRDGSPLHF	TGCGCCAGCAGCTTGTTAGGCAGGGACGGTTCACCCCTCCACTTT
TRBJ2-7	TRBV20-1	many	TRBD2	CSARVGTSYEQYF	TGCAGTGCTAGAGTGGGGACTAGCTACGAGCAGTACTTC
TRBJ1-5	TRBV20-1	many	.	CSASLGLSNQPQHF	TGCAGTGCTAGTTTGGGACTTAGCAATCAGCCCCAGCATTTT
TRBJ1-4	TRBV28	many	TRBD1	CASRWDRRTNEKLFF	TGTGCCAGCAGATGGGACAGGCGAACTAATGAAAAACTGTTTTTT
TRBJ2-1	TRBV14	many	.	CASSRRDSRRFDEQFF	TGTGCCAGCAGCCGCCGGGACTCCCGACGATTCGATGAGCAGTTCTTC